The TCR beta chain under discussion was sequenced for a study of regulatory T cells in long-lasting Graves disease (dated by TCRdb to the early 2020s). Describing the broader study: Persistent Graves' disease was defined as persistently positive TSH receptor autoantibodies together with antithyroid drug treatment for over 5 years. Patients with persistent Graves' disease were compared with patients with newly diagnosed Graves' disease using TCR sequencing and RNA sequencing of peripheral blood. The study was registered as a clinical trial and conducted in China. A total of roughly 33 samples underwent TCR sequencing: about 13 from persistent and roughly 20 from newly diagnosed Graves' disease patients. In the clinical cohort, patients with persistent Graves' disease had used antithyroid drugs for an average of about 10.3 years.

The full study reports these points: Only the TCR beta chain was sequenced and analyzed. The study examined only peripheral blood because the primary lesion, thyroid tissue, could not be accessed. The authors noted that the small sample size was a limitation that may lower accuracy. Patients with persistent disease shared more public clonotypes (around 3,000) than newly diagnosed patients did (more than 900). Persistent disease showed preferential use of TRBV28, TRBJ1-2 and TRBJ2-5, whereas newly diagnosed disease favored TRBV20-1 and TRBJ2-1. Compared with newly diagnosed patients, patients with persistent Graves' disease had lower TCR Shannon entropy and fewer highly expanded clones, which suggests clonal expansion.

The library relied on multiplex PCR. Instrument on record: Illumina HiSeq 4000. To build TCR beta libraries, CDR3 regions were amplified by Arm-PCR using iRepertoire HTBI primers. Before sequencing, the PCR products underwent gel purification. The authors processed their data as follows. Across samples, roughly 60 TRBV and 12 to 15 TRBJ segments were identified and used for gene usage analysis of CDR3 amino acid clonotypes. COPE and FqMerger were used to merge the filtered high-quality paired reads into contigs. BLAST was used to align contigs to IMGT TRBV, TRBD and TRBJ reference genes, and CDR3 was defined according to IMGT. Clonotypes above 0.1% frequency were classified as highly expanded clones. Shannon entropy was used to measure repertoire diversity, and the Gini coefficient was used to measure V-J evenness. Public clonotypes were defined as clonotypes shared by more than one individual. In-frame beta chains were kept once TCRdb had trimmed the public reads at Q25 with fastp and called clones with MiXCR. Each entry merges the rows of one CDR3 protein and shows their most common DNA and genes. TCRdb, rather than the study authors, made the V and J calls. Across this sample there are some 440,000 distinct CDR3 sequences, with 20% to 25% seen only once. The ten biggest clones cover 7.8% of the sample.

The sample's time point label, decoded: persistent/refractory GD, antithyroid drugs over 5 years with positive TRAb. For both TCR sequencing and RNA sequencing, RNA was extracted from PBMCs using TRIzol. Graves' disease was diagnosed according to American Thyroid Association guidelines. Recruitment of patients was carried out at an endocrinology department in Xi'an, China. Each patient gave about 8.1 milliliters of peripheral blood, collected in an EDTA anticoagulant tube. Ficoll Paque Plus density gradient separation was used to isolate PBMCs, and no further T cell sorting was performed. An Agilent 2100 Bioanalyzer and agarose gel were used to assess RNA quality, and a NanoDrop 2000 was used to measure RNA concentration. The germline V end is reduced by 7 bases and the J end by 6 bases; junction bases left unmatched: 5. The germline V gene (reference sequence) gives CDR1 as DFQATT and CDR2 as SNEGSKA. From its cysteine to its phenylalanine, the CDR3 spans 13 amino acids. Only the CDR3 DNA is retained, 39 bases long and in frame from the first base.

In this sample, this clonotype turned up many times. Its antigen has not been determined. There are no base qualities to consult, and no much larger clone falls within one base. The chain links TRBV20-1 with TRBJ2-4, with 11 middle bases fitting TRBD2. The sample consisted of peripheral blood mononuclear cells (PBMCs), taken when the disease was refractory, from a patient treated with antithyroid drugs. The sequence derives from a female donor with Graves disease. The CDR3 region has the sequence CSGSGRAGNIQYF. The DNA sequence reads TGCAGTGGTAGCGGGAGGGCGGGAAACATTCAGTACTTC.